These T cell receptor beta chains were read from a single sample in a study of radiotherapy plus CTLA-4 blockade in lung cancer. Clones were sequenced by immunoSEQ multiplex PCR, and TCRdb holds only the in-frame ones, with some missing. The sample holds some 52,000 clones, approximately 80% seen once. Here the sequenced sample was peripheral blood, taken from a patient treated with radiotherapy plus ipilimumab. These receptors were obtained from a human donor with non-small cell lung cancer who had a partial response to radiotherapy plus ipilimumab. Both conserved end residues are part of each CDR3. Fields, in order: V gene, clone size, D gene, J gene, CDR3 DNA, CDR3 protein. The D gene is left open where the match is weak. Some rows mark clone size as missing; the rest say once, few, many or name a class of expanded clone.

TRBV5-4	few	TRBD2	TRBJ2-1	TGTGCCAGCAGCTTAGGACTAGCGGGGGCCGAGAGAAATGAGCAGTTCTTC	CASSLGLAGAERNEQFF
TRBV6-1	-	TRBD2	TRBJ2-5	TGTGCCAGCTTCCCGGGACTAGCGGGAGAGACCCAGTACTTC	CASFPGLAGETQYF
TRBV9	once	-	TRBJ2-1	TGTGCCAGCAGCCTAGGGGACTCCAACAATGAGCAGTTCTTC	CASSLGDSNNEQFF
TRBV7-2	-	TRBD2	TRBJ2-7	TGTGCCAGCAGCTTAAACAGACTAGCGGGGAAGAACGAGCAGTACTTC	CASSLNRLAGKNEQYF
TRBV27	-	TRBD1	TRBJ2-7	TGTGCCAGCAGTCCATCGACAGGGGGCCGTAATCTAGTCTACGAGCAGTACTTC	CASSPSTGGRNLVYEQYF
TRBV6-1	once	-	TRBJ1-2	TGTGCCAGCACTTCCGGACAGCTCTATGGCTACACCTTC	CASTSGQLYGYTF
TRBV28	-	TRBD1	TRBJ2-1	TGTGCCAGCAGTCTCCCCGACAGGGGGCTCGGCAATGAGCAGTTCTTC	CASSLPDRGLGNEQFF
TRBV7-6	-	-	TRBJ2-7	TGTGCCAGCAGGCCGCTTCAGGGGTACGAGCAGTACTTC	CASRPLQGYEQYF
TRBV4-1	-	-	TRBJ2-6	TGCGCCAGCAGCCAAGTAGGAGCCGGGGCCAACGTCCTGACTTTC	CASSQVGAGANVLTF
TRBV4-1	few	TRBD1	TRBJ1-2	TGCGCCAGCAGCCCAGTACAGGGGGCACGCGGAATCTATGGCTACACCTTC	CASSPVQGARGIYGYTF
TRBV11-2	-	TRBD2	TRBJ2-3	TGTGCCAGCAGCTCCATGACTAGCGGGGGAAGGACAGATACGCAGTATTTT	CASSSMTSGGRTDTQYF
TRBV2	-	TRBD2	TRBJ2-2	TGTGCCAGCAGTGAAGGGACTAGCGGGGGGGCGTTCGGGGAGCTGTTTTTT	CASSEGTSGGAFGELFF
TRBV18	-	TRBD1	TRBJ1-5	TGCGCCAGCTCACTTAACCCGACAGGGAGGAGTCAGCCCCAGCATTTT	CASSLNPTGRSQPQHF
TRBV27	-	-	TRBJ1-1	TGTGCCAGCAGACTCACAGGTTTGTCTGAAGCTTTCTTT	CASRLTGLSEAFF
TRBV4-1	few	-	TRBJ1-5	TGCGCCAGCAGCCAAGTGGAGGGTAGCAATCAGCCCCAGCATTTT	CASSQVEGSNQPQHF
TRBV7-6	-	TRBD1	TRBJ1-2	TGTGCCAGCAGCCCGGGGACAGGGGGCAACTATGGCTACACCTTC	CASSPGTGGNYGYTF
TRBV30	-	-	TRBJ2-3	TGTGCCTGGAGGCCACAGGGTTTGGGAACAGATACGCAGTATTTT	CAWRPQGLGTDTQYF
TRBV5-8	few	TRBD1	TRBJ1-1	TGTGCCAGCAGCTTATGGACAGGGGGCCCCACTGAAGCTTTCTTT	CASSLWTGGPTEAFF
TRBV6-6	once	TRBD2	TRBJ2-1	TGTGCCAGTAGCGGGGGATACAATGAGCAGTTCTTC	CASSGGYNEQFF
TRBV6-6	-	-	TRBJ2-7	TGTGCCAGCAGTTTATGGGACACGCCCTACGAGCAGTACTTC	CASSLWDTPYEQYF
TRBV11-3	-	-	TRBJ2-3	TGTGCCAGTCTGACAGGTGCCACAGATACGCAGTATTTT	CASLTGATDTQYF
TRBV6-5	-	TRBD1	TRBJ2-3	TGTGCCAGCAGTCAGACAGGGTCGAGCACAGATACGCAGTATTTT	CASSQTGSSTDTQYF
TRBV5-1	-	TRBD1	TRBJ2-6	TGCGCCAGCAGCTTGGAGGGACAGGGGGCGCGGGGGGCCAACGTCCTGACTTTC	CASSLEGQGARGANVLTF
TRBV2	-	TRBD2	TRBJ2-5	TGTGCCAGCAACCTGAGGCGGGGGGAGACCCAGTACTTC	CASNLRRGETQYF
TRBV11-3	-	-	TRBJ2-1	TGTGCCAGCAGCCCAGGGGATGAGCAGTTCTTC	CASSPGDEQFF
TRBV25-1	-	TRBD2	TRBJ2-2	TGTGCCAGCGTCGGGGGGGCCTTTGGGGAGCTGTTTTTT	CASVGGAFGELFF
TRBV2	once	-	TRBJ2-7	TGTGCCAGCAGTGAAGCGCCAGGCCGCTACTCCTACGAGCAGTACTTC	CASSEAPGRYSYEQYF
TRBV30	few	TRBD1	TRBJ1-2	TGTGCCTGGAGGTCTATCCGGGACAGGGGGCTTGGCTACACCTTC	CAWRSIRDRGLGYTF
TRBV9	-	TRBD2	TRBJ2-1	TGTGCCAGCAGCGTAGGCGGGAGGGTCTGGAATGAGCAGTTCTTC	CASSVGGRVWNEQFF
TRBV28	-	TRBD2	TRBJ2-7	TGTGCCAGCAGTAGCGGGACTAGCGGGGGGGTCCACGAGCAGTACTTC	CASSSGTSGGVHEQYF
TRBV14	few	TRBD1	TRBJ2-1	TGTGCCAGCAGCCGCACGGGACAGGGGATAGTTGAGCAGTTCTTC	CASSRTGQGIVEQFF
TRBV11-3	-	-	TRBJ2-1	TGTGCCAGCAGCTTGTCCGGGGGACCGTACAATGAGCAGTTCTTC	CASSLSGGPYNEQFF
TRBV28	-	TRBD2	TRBJ2-2	TGTGCCAGCAGTCAGCGGGGGGGTACCGGGGAGCTGTTTTTT	CASSQRGGTGELFF
TRBV19	-	-	TRBJ1-1	TGTGCCAGTAGTATAGGACAGGTGACACAGAACACTGAAGCTTTCTTT	CASSIGQVTQNTEAFF
TRBV5-4	-	-	TRBJ2-5	TGTGCCAGCAGCTTGGGACAGTTACAAGAGACCCAGTACTTC	CASSLGQLQETQYF
TRBV13	-	TRBD2	TRBJ2-7	TGTGCCAGCAGCTCTCATCCCCCCCCCTTAGCGGGGGAAGACGAGCAGTACTTC	CASSSHPPPLAGEDEQYF
TRBV5-4	-	-	TRBJ2-5	TGTGCCAGCAGCTTCGTAGGGGCAGAAGAGACCCAGTACTTC	CASSFVGAEETQYF
TRBV29-1	once	TRBD2	TRBJ2-3	TGCAGCGCTCTCAGGGGCGGGGGGGCCAGAGATACGCAGTATTTT	CSALRGGGARDTQYF